These T cell receptor beta chains were read from a single sample in a study of identical twins. TCRdb re-called the 5' RACE reads through MiXCR, storing one row per CDR3 protein. This table holds about 900,000 distinct CDR3 sequences, around an eighth found once. This sample also belongs to another study, concerning yellow fever vaccine responses in identical twins.

The material sequenced was PBMCs. These receptor sequences come from a woman aged 18-29 years in good health. CDR3s include the opening cysteine and the closing phenylalanine or tryptophan. Fields, in order: J gene, V gene, clone size, D gene, CDR3 DNA, CDR3 protein. A D gene is named only where the DNA matches it firmly. For some rows the clone size is stated as once, few or many, or as a class when expanded; others skip it.

j_call: TRBJ2-7
v_call: TRBV4-1
clone_size: NA
d_call: NA
cdr3_nt: TGCGCCAGCAGCGTGGGTGGTCGCTCGGCCGCCTACGAGCAGTACTTC
cdr3_aa: CASSVGGRSAAYEQYF

j_call: TRBJ2-7
v_call: TRBV18
clone_size: few
d_call: TRBD2
cdr3_nt: TGTGCCAGCTCACCGAGGCTAGCGGAGAGCTCCTACGAGCAGTACTTC
cdr3_aa: CASSPRLAESSYEQYF

j_call: TRBJ1-5
v_call: TRBV28
clone_size: few
d_call: TRBD1
cdr3_nt: TGTGCCAGCGGTTCTACAGGGGACAATCAGCCCCAGCATTTT
cdr3_aa: CASGSTGDNQPQHF

j_call: TRBJ2-5
v_call: TRBV5-1
clone_size: few
d_call: TRBD2
cdr3_nt: TGCGCCAGCAGCGGGGCGGCTAGCGGGAGGGCCTTATTTGAGACCCAGTACTTC
cdr3_aa: CASSGAASGRALFETQYF

j_call: TRBJ1-5
v_call: TRBV20-1
clone_size: NA
d_call: TRBD1
cdr3_nt: TGCAGTGCTAGAAGGACAGGGGGCGGCAATCAGCCCCAGCATTTT
cdr3_aa: CSARRTGGGNQPQHF

j_call: TRBJ1-6
v_call: TRBV12-3/TRBV12-4
clone_size: few
d_call: NA
cdr3_nt: TGTGCCAGCAGTCCGAACAGGGACGGTTCACCCCTCCACTTT
cdr3_aa: CASSPNRDGSPLHF

j_call: TRBJ2-7
v_call: TRBV28
clone_size: many
d_call: TRBD2
cdr3_nt: TGTGCCAGCTCGGGACTAGCGGGAGTCTACGAGCAGTACTTC
cdr3_aa: CASSGLAGVYEQYF

j_call: TRBJ2-1
v_call: TRBV20-1
clone_size: NA
d_call: TRBD2
cdr3_nt: TGCAGTGCTAGAGATCTGGGCGGGAGCTCCTACAATGAGCAGTTCTTC
cdr3_aa: CSARDLGGSSYNEQFF

j_call: TRBJ2-1
v_call: TRBV5-1
clone_size: few
d_call: NA
cdr3_nt: TGCGCCAGCAGCTTGGCCGGGCCTATCGCCTACAATGAGCAGTTCTTC
cdr3_aa: CASSLAGPIAYNEQFF

j_call: TRBJ2-7
v_call: TRBV2
clone_size: NA
d_call: TRBD2
cdr3_nt: TGTGCCAGCTGGGGACTAGCGGATCTATACGAGCAGTACTTC
cdr3_aa: CASWGLADLYEQYF

j_call: TRBJ2-7
v_call: TRBV12-3/TRBV12-4
clone_size: NA
d_call: TRBD1
cdr3_nt: TGTGCCAGCAGCGGACAGGGCCGGGACGAGCAGTACTTC
cdr3_aa: CASSGQGRDEQYF

j_call: TRBJ2-1
v_call: TRBV6-2/TRBV6-3
clone_size: few
d_call: NA
cdr3_nt: TGTGCCAGCTTGTCCTACAATGAGCAGTTCTTC
cdr3_aa: CASLSYNEQFF

j_call: TRBJ2-3
v_call: TRBV7-2
clone_size: few
d_call: TRBD2
cdr3_nt: TGTGCCAGCAGCTTAGAAGCGGGAGTCACAGATACGCAGTATTTT
cdr3_aa: CASSLEAGVTDTQYF

j_call: TRBJ1-5
v_call: TRBV12-3/TRBV12-4
clone_size: NA
d_call: NA
cdr3_nt: TGTGCTAGCAGTTTAGGAGGGGGGCGCGAGCCCCAGCATTTT
cdr3_aa: CASSLGGGREPQHF

j_call: TRBJ2-5
v_call: TRBV7-9
clone_size: NA
d_call: NA
cdr3_nt: TGTGCCAGCAGCTTAGGGCAGCGTGGAGAGACCCAGTACTTC
cdr3_aa: CASSLGQRGETQYF

j_call: TRBJ2-7
v_call: TRBV20-1
clone_size: many
d_call: NA
cdr3_nt: TGCAGTGCTAGAGGGGACTCGGGATCCTACGAGCAGTACTTC
cdr3_aa: CSARGDSGSYEQYF

j_call: TRBJ1-5
v_call: TRBV6-2/TRBV6-3
clone_size: NA
d_call: NA
cdr3_nt: TGTGCCAGCAGTTACTTGGACGGGGATTTCCCCCAGCATTTT
cdr3_aa: CASSYLDGDFPQHF

j_call: TRBJ2-5
v_call: TRBV12-3/TRBV12-4
clone_size: many
d_call: TRBD1
cdr3_nt: TGTGCCAGCAATGACAGGGGTAGTGTACGGGAGACCCAGTACTTC
cdr3_aa: CASNDRGSVRETQYF

j_call: TRBJ2-3
v_call: TRBV28
clone_size: many
d_call: NA
cdr3_nt: TGTGCCAGCAGTTCTCCCCCCTTTGGCCTGCAGTGGTATTTT
cdr3_aa: CASSSPPFGLQWYF

j_call: TRBJ1-2
v_call: TRBV3-1
clone_size: NA
d_call: NA
cdr3_nt: TGTGCCAGCAGCCAAGTGCCCGGACTGAAGCCCTATGGCTACACCTTC
cdr3_aa: CASSQVPGLKPYGYTF

j_call: TRBJ1-6
v_call: TRBV5-6
clone_size: few
d_call: NA
cdr3_nt: TGTGCCAGCAGCCCAACAGGGACGAATTCACCCCTCCACTTT
cdr3_aa: CASSPTGTNSPLHF

j_call: TRBJ1-5
v_call: TRBV24-1
clone_size: few
d_call: TRBD1
cdr3_nt: TGTGCCACCAGTGGGGGGACAGGCCAGCCCCAGCATTTT
cdr3_aa: CATSGGTGQPQHF

j_call: TRBJ2-3
v_call: TRBV11-2
clone_size: NA
d_call: TRBD2
cdr3_nt: TGTGCCAGCAGCCGGGGGACTAGCGGGGGACGCACAGATACGCAGTATTTT
cdr3_aa: CASSRGTSGGRTDTQYF

j_call: TRBJ2-7
v_call: TRBV29-1
clone_size: NA
d_call: TRBD1
cdr3_nt: TGCAGCTATAGGACAGGGGGCACCTCCTACGAGCAGTACTTC
cdr3_aa: CSYRTGGTSYEQYF

j_call: TRBJ2-1
v_call: TRBV24-1
clone_size: NA
d_call: NA
cdr3_nt: TGTGCCACCAGTGATTACAGGCAATCCTACAATGAGCAGTTCTTC
cdr3_aa: CATSDYRQSYNEQFF

j_call: TRBJ2-7
v_call: TRBV9
clone_size: NA
d_call: TRBD1
cdr3_nt: TGTGCCAGCAGCGCAAACCCGGACAGGGGGACCTACGAGCAGTACTTC
cdr3_aa: CASSANPDRGTYEQYF

j_call: TRBJ2-3
v_call: TRBV12-3/TRBV12-4
clone_size: few
d_call: NA
cdr3_nt: TGTGCCAGCAGTTTCGCCCGGAATACGCAGTATTTT
cdr3_aa: CASSFARNTQYF